One and the same sample provided the 28 T cell receptor beta chains below, sequenced in a study of blood T cell repertoires in COVID-19. Measured with immunoSEQ multiplex PCR; TCRdb has only the in-frame clones, and not every one. The sample has 300,000 or so clones, around nine tenths seen once. Source material: PBMCs or T cells enriched from blood (not recorded which). These receptors came from a woman under 40 who had recovered from COVID-19.

The count of this clone is one. The genes are TRBV24-1 and TRBJ2-3; D is perhaps TRBD2 (5 bases). The CDR3 sequence is 15 residues long. CDR1 KGHDR and CDR2 SFDVKD come from the germline V gene. The germline V and J ends were trimmed by 3 bases and 2 bases, with 11 bases remaining between them. The CDR3 is CATSDKERHTDTQYF. The CDR3 nucleotides read TGTGCCACCAGTGATAAAGAGCGGCACACAGATACGCAGTATTTT.

V is TRBV19 and J is TRBJ1-1, with D possibly being TRBD1 (5 bases). Trimming took 10 bases from V and 5 from J, leaving 20 bases between them. The CDR3 totals 14 residues. Per the germline V gene, CDR1 is LNHDA and CDR2 is SQIVND (reference sequence). The CDR3 reads CATLETVRGTEAFF. The DNA of the CDR3 is TGTGCCACCCTGGAGACAGTGCGGGGGACTGAAGCTTTCTTT.

The chain carries TRBV5-4 and TRBJ1-2; TRBD1 matches 12 bases. This CDR3 has 14 amino acids. Looked up from germline, CDR1 is SGHNT and CDR2 is YYREEE (reference sequence). After removal of 4 bases from V and 8 bases from J, the junction contained 6 bases not matched to a gene. CDR3 DNA: TGTGCCAGCAGCCGGGACAGGGGGCGGGGAGGCTACACCTTC. It translates to CASSRDRGRGGYTF.

The chain is built from TRBV5-6 and TRBJ1-1; weak D call: TRBD1 (5 bases). Germline loops: CDR1 SGHDT, CDR2 YYEEEE. Trimming pared 0 bases from V and 1 base from J, leaving 13 bases between. CDR3 length equals 16 residues. The CDR3 DNA is TGTGCCAGCAGCTTGGAGGGTCTTAGGGGGAACACTGAAGCTTTCTTT. Translated: CASSLEGLRGNTEAFF.

This chain joins TRBV19 and TRBJ1-4; TRBD1 aligns across 10 bases. J lost 8 bases, V lost 5 bases, and 8 bases had no gene match. Germline V gives CDR1 LNHDA, CDR2 SQIVND (reference sequence). This CDR3 region has 15 residues. CDR3 sequence (DNA): TGTGCCAGTAGTGCCGGACAGGGGGGAGGCGAAAAACTGTTTTTT. Its protein product is CASSAGQGGGEKLFF.

The chain employs TRBV4-1 and TRBJ2-1, with D possibly matching TRBD2 (7 bases). Germline loops: CDR1 MGHRA, CDR2 YSYEKL. The CDR3 covers 17 residues. The germline V and J ends were trimmed by 2 bases and 4 bases, with 18 bases remaining between them. CDR3 sequence reads: CASSQHVGGGPYNEQFF. The CDR3 bases are TGCGCCAGCAGCCAACACGTAGGGGGGGGGCCGTACAATGAGCAGTTCTTC.

This chain links TRBV27 with TRBJ1-2; possibly TRBD1 for D (6 bases). Germline V gene lookup returns CDR1 MNHEY and CDR2 SMNVEV (reference sequence). The V end lost 8 bases, the J end lost 2 bases, and 18 bases lay between the germline ends. The CDR3 contains 15 residues. The CDR3 here is CASGGWGPLNYGYTF. CDR3 bases: TGTGCCAGCGGGGGTTGGGGGCCCCTCAACTATGGCTACACCTTC.

A remark on this clone: This specimen includes other DNA sequences encoding the same CDR3. The chain carries TRBV24-1 and TRBJ2-3; D gene unclear. Trimming shortened V by 3 bases and J by 3 bases, and 15 bases separated the two germline ends. The CDR3 is 16 amino acids. CDR1 is KGHDR and CDR2 is SFDVKD in the germline V gene. CDR3 DNA sequence: TGTGCCACCAGTGATCCCGGTGGAGCTGGAACAGATACGCAGTATTTT. The encoded protein is CATSDPGGAGTDTQYF.

The table lists this clone with a count of one. V is TRBV5-5 and J is TRBJ1-2; a weak D match, TRBD1 (6 bases). The CDR3 runs to 14 residues. Germline V lookup: CDR1 SGHKS, CDR2 YYEKEE (reference sequence). Trimming left V 4 bases short and J 2 bases short, with 12 bases between. In DNA form, the CDR3 reads TGTGCCAGCAGCAAGAACCAGGGGAACTATGGCTACACCTTC. It encodes CASSKNQGNYGYTF.

A single count supports this clone. The chain employs TRBV5-1 and TRBJ1-1; D might be TRBD1 (5 bases). Trimming removed 7 bases at V and 6 bases at J, with 19 bases between. Germline V gene data show CDR1 as SGHRS and CDR2 as YFSETQ. The CDR3 is 14 amino acids. For the CDR3, the DNA is TGCGCCAGCGGCCGGCAGGACACGGTGGCTGAAGCTTTCTTT. It yields the protein CASGRQDTVAEAFF. Full variable domain (remainder filled in from reference TRBV5-1 and TRBJ1-1): KAGVTQTPRYLIKTRGQQVTLSCSPISGHRSVSWYQQTPGQGLQFLFEYFSETQRNKGNFPGRFSGRQFSNSRSEMNVSTLELGDSALYLCASGRQDTVAEAFFGQGTRLTVV.

The chain carries TRBV7-2 and TRBJ2-7; D is unresolved. This CDR3 contains 14 residues. V lost 0 bases, J lost 0 bases, and 6 bases lay in between. Germline assignment: CDR1 SGHTA and CDR2 FQGNSA. The CDR3 loop is CASSLAVSSYEQYF. CDR3 in DNA: TGTGCCAGCAGCTTAGCGGTCAGCTCCTACGAGCAGTACTTC.

The rearrangement uses TRBV2 and TRBJ1-2; D gene unclear. The CDR3 runs 14 residues. Trimming left V 6 bases short and J 6 bases short, with 17 bases between. Germline CDR1 SNHLY, CDR2 FYNNEI. The CDR3 region is CASRAPGREDGYTF. CDR3 coding DNA: TGTGCCAGCAGGGCTCCGGGTCGGGAGGATGGCTACACCTTC.

The chain links TRBV4-1 to TRBJ1-4, with TRBD1 matching 7 bases. This CDR3 has 15 residues. The V segment lost 4 bases and the J segment 4 bases; nucleotides outside the gene matches: 6. Germline assignment: CDR1 MGHRA and CDR2 YSYEKL. The chain's CDR3 is CASSLSTGINEKLFF. CDR3 nucleotides: TGCGCCAGCAGCCTATCGACAGGGATTAATGAAAAACTGTTTTTT.

Regarding this clone: The junction departs from the called germline gene at one end, perhaps through a read error. This chain uses TRBV6-1 with TRBJ1-4; 8 positions agree with TRBD1. This CDR3 contains 11 residues. Germline-derived CDR1 and CDR2 are MNHNS and SASEGT. The CDR3 reads CASSDPGQARF. The CDR3 coding sequence is TGTGCCAGCAGTGACCCGGGACAGGCCCGTTTT.

The chain carries TRBV27 and TRBJ2-5; maybe TRBD1 (8 bases). This CDR3 region has 13 residues. Trimming left V 5 bases short and J 10 bases short, with 17 bases between. Germline V gene data show CDR1 as MNHEY and CDR2 as SMNVEV (reference sequence). The CDR3, as DNA: TGTGCCAGCAGTGACAGGGGAGGGGTAATCCAGTACTTC. It translates to CASSDRGGVIQYF.

Note on this clone: Other DNA sequences in this specimen translate into the identical CDR3. This chain connects TRBV12-3 or TRBV12-4 to TRBJ1-1; 8 bases agree with TRBD1. The CDR3 length is 13 residues. Trimming cost V 3 bases and J 5 bases; bases outside gene matches: 2. The CDR3 DNA reads as TGTGCCAGCAGTTTGACAGGGGTGACTGAAGCTTTCTTT. Translating gives CASSLTGVTEAFF.

V and J are TRBV7-3 and TRBJ2-3; TRBD2 agrees at 8 bases. The germline CDR1 and CDR2 sequences are SGHTA and FQGTGA. With 0 bases clipped from V and 2 bases from J, the junction kept 1 base outside the gene matches. This CDR3 has 15 amino acids. The CDR3 loop reads CASSLTRGATDTQYF. In nucleotides, the CDR3 is TGTGCCAGCAGCTTAACGCGGGGGGCCACAGATACGCAGTATTTT. Drawing the rest from reference TRBV7-3 and TRBJ2-3, the complete variable domain is GAGVSQTPSNKVTEKGKYVELRCDPISGHTALYWYRQSLGQGPEFLIYFQGTGAADDSGLPNDRFFAVRPEGSVSTLKIQRTERGDSAVYLCASSLTRGATDTQYFGPGTRLTVL.

The J gene is TRBJ1-3, the V gene TRBV6-1; D possibly corresponds to TRBD1 (5 bases). Trimming took 1 base from V and 0 from J, leaving 7 bases between them. The CDR3 has 15 residues. Per the germline V gene, CDR1 is MNHNS and CDR2 is SASEGT. The CDR3 region is CASSEVGASGNTIYF. The CDR3 DNA sequence: TGTGCCAGCAGTGAAGTAGGGGCCTCTGGAAACACCATATATTTT.

This rearrangement joins TRBV6-6 to TRBJ2-7; TRBD1 matches 7 bases. With 5 bases clipped from V and 0 bases from J, the junction kept 7 bases outside the gene matches. The germline V gene has CDR1 MNHNY and CDR2 SVGAGI (reference sequence). CDR3 length equals 15 residues. CDR3 region: CASSPGQQHSYEQYF. The CDR3, as DNA: TGTGCCAGCAGTCCGGGACAGCAACACTCCTACGAGCAGTACTTC.

The V gene is TRBV5-8, the J gene TRBJ1-5; D may be TRBD1 (6 bases). The CDR3 sequence is 15 residues long. The germline gives CDR1 SGHTS, CDR2 YDEGEE. Trimming pared 0 bases from V and 6 bases from J, leaving 13 bases between. CDR3 sequence (DNA): TGTGCCAGCAGCTTGGCAGGACAGTCGTTTCAGCCCCAGCATTTT. This translates into CASSLAGQSFQPQHF.

This rearrangement joins TRBV29-1 to TRBJ2-5; 7 bases match TRBD2. J lost 1 base, V lost 6 bases, and 8 bases had no gene match. The CDR3 is 14 residues long. CDR1 and CDR2 (germline): SQVTM, ANQGSEA. CDR3 region: CSVGGSGAQETQYF. DNA of the CDR3: TGCAGCGTGGGGGGGAGCGGGGCCCAAGAGACCCAGTACTTC.

The CDR3 here is CASTPTGGNGYTF. CDR3 in DNA: TGTGCCAGTACCCCGACAGGGGGCAATGGCTACACCTTC. The V and J genes are TRBV19 and TRBJ1-2, with 10 bases identical to TRBD1. The V segment lost 7 bases and the J segment 6 bases; nucleotides outside the gene matches: 5. Germline V gene lookup returns CDR1 LNHDA and CDR2 SQIVND (reference sequence). The CDR3 sequence is 13 residues long.

The rearrangement uses TRBV7-9 and TRBJ1-1, with D possibly matching TRBD1 (5 bases). V was pared by 5 bases and J by 9 bases, with 13 bases between. The germline V gene has CDR1 SEHNR and CDR2 FQNEAQ (reference sequence). The CDR3 totals 12 residues. CDR3 coding DNA: TGTGCCAGCAGCCCTCAGGGCGGTAAAGCTTTCTTT. Its protein is CASSPQGGKAFF.

The CDR3 loop is CASSSTTGFYEQYF. In DNA form, the CDR3 reads TGTGCCAGCAGCTCCACGACAGGGTTCTACGAGCAGTACTTC. This rearrangement joins TRBV13 to TRBJ2-7, with 7 bases lining up with TRBD1. This CDR3 is built from 14 residues. V was clipped by 4 bases and J by 3 bases; unmatched bases: 6. Looked up from germline, CDR1 is PRHDT and CDR2 is FYEKMQ (reference sequence).

The chain has TRBV7-3 and TRBJ2-1, with 9 bases matching TRBD2. V shed 5 bases and J 6 bases; nucleotides not matched to a gene: 14. This CDR3 has 17 amino acids. Germline V gene data show CDR1 as SGHTA and CDR2 as FQGTGA. CDR3 DNA: TGTGCCAGCAGCCCGGCCGGGACTAGCAGTCAGGGCAATGAGCAGTTCTTC. This sequence encodes CASSPAGTSSQGNEQFF.

The chain joins TRBV5-1 to TRBJ1-6, with 10 bases identical to TRBD1. CDR1 and CDR2 (germline): SGHRS, YFSETQ. This CDR3 has 15 amino acids. Trimming took 7 bases from V and 7 from J; bases not matched to a gene: 8. The CDR3 sequence is CASCRAGQGNSPLHF. In nucleotides, the CDR3 is TGCGCCAGCTGTAGGGCGGGACAGGGGAATTCACCCCTCCACTTT.

The rearrangement uses TRBV19 and TRBJ1-2; 9 nucleotides agree with TRBD1. From germline, CDR1 is LNHDA and CDR2 SQIVND (reference sequence). The J segment lost 7 bases and the V segment lost 4 bases, leaving 7 bases of the junction unmatched. The CDR3 spans 14 residues. The CDR3 is CASSRGQGEGGYTF. The CDR3, as DNA: TGTGCCAGTAGTAGGGGACAGGGTGAAGGTGGCTACACCTTC.

V is TRBV7-2 and J is TRBJ1-5; D not certain. The CDR3 has 14 amino acids. The germline gives CDR1 SGHTA, CDR2 FQGNSA. Trimming shortened V by 4 bases and J by 5 bases, and 12 bases separated the two germline ends. The CDR3 DNA follows: TGTGCCAGCAGCTCACCCCCCGGGGATCAGCCCCAGCATTTT. Translating gives CASSSPPGDQPQHF.